The sequence of this T cell receptor beta chain was determined in a study of blood T cell repertoires in COVID-19. Study summary: The analysed material was cDNA or gDNA that came from T cells, B-cell-depleted T cells, or PBMCs.

In the authors' workflow: By means of reference gene primer amplification, nucleated cell counts were estimated. Clones were sequenced by immunoSEQ multiplex PCR, and TCRdb holds only the in-frame ones, with some missing. Clonal size and the V and J genes are those of that table, whereas D and trimming came from the DNA. In the table there are about 120,000 clones, roughly 90% of which are singletons. Germline-derived CDR1 and CDR2 are MGHRA and YSYEKL. V was clipped by 0 bases and J by 1 base; unmatched bases: 0. The CDR3 covers 15 residues. The genes are TRBV4-1 and TRBJ2-3, with 8 bases matching TRBD1. This receptor was identified in a man between 45 and 60 years old with acute or convalescent COVID-19. Input material: peripheral blood. This CDR3 reads CASSQETGGTDTQYF. CDR3 nucleotides: TGCGCCAGCAGCCAAGAGACAGGGGGCACAGATACGCAGTATTTT.